The 27 T cell receptor beta chains below come from one sample, sequenced in a study of blood T cell repertoires in COVID-19. Profiled with immunoSEQ multiplex PCR; TCRdb holds only in-frame clones, not every one. The data hold under 250,000 clones, with about 82% observed a single time. Material: peripheral blood. The receptors were gathered from a woman aged 80 or older with COVID-19, enrolled during active disease.

The V gene is TRBV5-1, the J gene TRBJ2-2, with D perhaps matching TRBD2 (6 bases). The length of the CDR3 is 17 residues. Germline lookup yields CDR1 SGHRS and CDR2 YFSETQ. Trimming pared 1 base from V and 4 bases from J, leaving 17 bases between. DNA for the CDR3: TGCGCCAGCAGCTTGATAGCGGCCTCCCGGGCCACCGGGGAGCTGTTTTTT. This encodes CASSLIAASRATGELFF.

The V and J genes are TRBV28 and TRBJ1-2; 10 bases fit TRBD1. Germline CDR1 and CDR2: MDHEN and SYDVKM. The CDR3 is 16 residues long. With V trimmed by 3 bases and J by 4 bases, 8 bases remained unmatched. This CDR3 reads CASSLRPGQGSYGYTF. The CDR3 coding sequence is TGTGCCAGCAGTTTGCGGCCGGGACAGGGGAGCTATGGCTACACCTTC.

J is TRBJ1-5 and V is TRBV7-9; TRBD1 matches at 7 bases. CDR3 size: 15 residues. Germline CDR1 reads SEHNR; CDR2 reads FQNEAQ (reference sequence). V lost 4 bases and J lost 4; bases outside the gene matches: 7. The CDR3 loop is CASSSSGQVNQPQHF. CDR3 in DNA: TGTGCCAGCAGCTCGAGCGGACAGGTAAATCAGCCCCAGCATTTT.

V and J are TRBV3-1 (or the pseudogene TRBV3-2) and TRBJ1-1; D is ambiguous. The length of the CDR3 is 12 residues. V shed 6 bases and J shed 10 bases, with 15 bases lying between them. Germline CDR1 LGHDT, CDR2 YNNKEL (reference sequence). CDR3 amino acids: CASRGGNRGAFF. CDR3 sequence (DNA): TGTGCCAGCAGAGGAGGAAATCGGGGAGCTTTCTTT.

J is TRBJ2-3 and V is TRBV7-2; 8 nucleotides agree with TRBD2. V lost 5 bases to trimming and J lost 6 bases; unmatched junction nucleotides: 13. CDR1 is SGHTA, CDR2 FQGNSA, per germline. The CDR3 contains 16 residues. CDR3 loop: CASSPVRAGVGDTQYF. The CDR3 nucleotides are TGTGCCAGCAGCCCTGTTCGAGCGGGGGTTGGGGATACGCAGTATTTT.

The chain is built from TRBV7-2 and TRBJ2-7, with TRBD1 matching over 7 bases. Germline CDR1 is SGHTA and CDR2 is FQGNSA. The CDR3 length is 13 residues. With V trimmed by 7 bases and J by 2 bases, 5 bases remained unmatched. The CDR3 here is CASTGQAAYEQYF. The CDR3 nucleotides read TGTGCCAGCACCGGACAGGCGGCCTACGAGCAGTACTTC. Combining the CDR3 with reference TRBV7-2 and TRBJ2-7 gives the whole variable domain GAGVSQSPSNKVTEKGKDVELRCDPISGHTALYWYRQSLGQGLEFLIYFQGNSAPDKSGLPSDRFSAERTGGSVSTLTIQRTQQEDSAVYLCASTGQAAYEQYFGPGTRLTVT.

V gene TRBV5-1 combines with J gene TRBJ2-2; D may be TRBD2 (5 bases). V shed 1 base and J shed 2 bases, with 9 bases lying between them. The germline V gene has CDR1 SGHRS and CDR2 YFSETQ. The CDR3 has 15 amino acids. As DNA, the CDR3 is TGCGCCAGCAGCTTGTTTCGGGGAAACACCGGGGAGCTGTTTTTT. It codes for CASSLFRGNTGELFF.

The sample holds one count of this clone. J is TRBJ2-2 and V is TRBV6-4; 9 positions match TRBD1. There are 15 residues in the CDR3. The V gene's germline CDR1 is MRHNA and CDR2 SNTAGT. Losses at the gene ends were 6 bases for V and 1 base for J; bases not matched to a gene: 3. The CDR3 loop reads CASRGQGQNTGELFF. DNA for the CDR3: TGTGCCAGCAGGGGACAGGGCCAGAACACCGGGGAGCTGTTTTTT.

The rearrangement links TRBV19 to TRBJ1-2; D is undetermined. From germline, CDR1 is LNHDA and CDR2 SQIVND (reference sequence). The CDR3 loop spans 12 amino acids. V was pared by 6 bases and J by 6 bases, with 11 bases between. As DNA, the CDR3 is TGTGCCAGTAGACGGAAGGAGGATGGCTACACCTTC. Amino acids: CASRRKEDGYTF.

The chain has TRBV6-2 or TRBV6-3 and TRBJ2-7; 7 bases match TRBD1. The trim removed 0 bases at V and 5 bases at J, leaving 13 bases unmatched. Germline loops: CDR1 MNHEY, CDR2 SVGEGT. The CDR3 contains 17 residues. CDR3 sequence: CASSYSAMTGSTDEQYF. In DNA, the CDR3 is TGTGCCAGCAGTTACTCCGCGATGACAGGGAGTACAGACGAGCAGTACTTC.

The rearrangement joins TRBV5-1 to TRBJ1-1; D uncertain. CDR1 is SGHRS, CDR2 YFSETQ, per germline. The CDR3 has 15 residues. Trimming cost V 4 bases and J 2 bases, with 15 bases left between them. CDR3 sequence: CASSHPGGINTEAFF. In DNA form, the CDR3 reads TGCGCCAGCAGCCACCCCGGCGGGATTAACACTGAAGCTTTCTTT.

The chain carries TRBV6-5 and TRBJ2-7; D is undetermined. The CDR3 has 14 residues. V was shortened by 0 bases and J by 3 bases, with 9 bases between the two germline ends. Germline assignment: CDR1 MNHEY and CDR2 SVGAGI. The CDR3: CASSYSRDLYEQYF. CDR3 nucleotide sequence: TGTGCCAGCAGTTACTCACGAGATCTCTACGAGCAGTACTTC.

CDR3 coding DNA: TGTGCCAGCAGTTTAGGGGACAGGGGGAACTATGGCTACACCTTC. It codes for CASSLGDRGNYGYTF. The chain has TRBV28 and TRBJ1-2; 11 bases agree with TRBD1. The CDR3 runs 15 residues. V was clipped by 2 bases and J by 2 bases; unmatched bases: 1. Looked up from germline, CDR1 is MDHEN and CDR2 is SYDVKM.

On this clone itself: Other DNA sequences in this specimen translate into the identical CDR3. V gene TRBV9 combines with J gene TRBJ1-2, with 7 nucleotides matching TRBD1. V shed 6 bases, J shed 2 bases, and the junction held 10 bases outside the gene matches. From germline, CDR1 is SGDLS and CDR2 YYNGEE. This CDR3 region has 15 residues. CDR3 sequence: CASTSGTGVNYGYTF. CDR3 in DNA: TGTGCCAGCACCTCCGGAACAGGGGTCAACTATGGCTACACCTTC.

CDR3 nucleotides: TGCGCCAGCAGCTTAGGACTCAATGGCGCAACTAATGAAAAACTGTTTTTT. This codes for CASSLGLNGATNEKLFF. This chain uses TRBV5-1 with TRBJ1-4; D unclear. V lost 2 bases and J lost 0, with 14 bases in between. Germline CDR1 is SGHRS and CDR2 is YFSETQ. The CDR3 has 17 amino acids. Variable domain in full (rest from reference TRBV5-1 and TRBJ1-4): KAGVTQTPRYLIKTRGQQVTLSCSPISGHRSVSWYQQTPGQGLQFLFEYFSETQRNKGNFPGRFSGRQFSNSRSEMNVSTLELGDSALYLCASSLGLNGATNEKLFFGSGTQLSVL.

V gene TRBV24-1 combines with J gene TRBJ1-5; a weak D match, TRBD1 (6 bases). Germline V CDR1 and CDR2: KGHDR, SFDVKD. V was shortened by 4 bases and J by 2 bases, with 14 bases between the two germline ends. CDR3 size: 16 residues. The CDR3 DNA is TGTGCCACCAGTGACCCAGGGGAAGGAGGCAATCAGCCCCAGCATTTT. Translating it yields CATSDPGEGGNQPQHF.

The gene calls are TRBV7-8 and TRBJ2-3; 8 bases map to TRBD2. Germline V gene lookup returns CDR1 SGHVS and CDR2 FQNEAQ. This CDR3 comprises 15 residues. The ends lost 3 bases at V and 2 bases at J; junction bases unmatched: 4. The CDR3 region is CASSFWGLDTDTQYF. DNA for the CDR3: TGTGCCAGCAGCTTTTGGGGACTAGACACAGATACGCAGTATTTT.

The chain has TRBV21-1 and TRBJ2-1; no DNA check was done on the table's D call, TRBD1. TRBV21-1 is listed as a pseudogene. The CDR3 extends over 15 amino acids. The CDR3 nucleotides are TGTGCCAGCAGCAAAGACAGGAGGGGGCACAATGAGCAGTTCTTC. Residues: CASSKDRRGHNEQFF.

The J gene is TRBJ1-1, the V gene TRBV2, with TRBD1 matching over 8 bases. J gave up 1 base and V 4 bases, and 2 bases lay outside the gene matches. Germline CDR1 SNHLY, CDR2 FYNNEI. The CDR3 spans 14 residues. The CDR3 coding sequence is TGTGCCAGCAGTGGACAGGGGAGGAACACTGAAGCTTTCTTT. Its translation is CASSGQGRNTEAFF.

This chain links TRBV2 with TRBJ2-5, with 8 bases aligning to TRBD1. Trimming took 5 bases from V and 5 from J; bases not matched to a gene: 7. CDR1 is SNHLY and CDR2 is FYNNEI in the germline V gene. The CDR3 has 14 amino acids. The CDR3 region has the DNA TGTGCCAGCAGTAGGCAGGGGGCCTGGGAGACCCAGTACTTC. This encodes CASSRQGAWETQYF.

The CDR3 is CASSAGQDGYTF. The CDR3 bases are TGCGCCAGCAGCGCGGGACAGGATGGCTACACCTTC. The gene calls are TRBV5-1 and TRBJ1-2; TRBD1 aligns across 8 bases. Losses at the gene ends were 4 bases for V and 6 bases for J; bases not matched to a gene: 2. Germline CDR1 is SGHRS and CDR2 is YFSETQ. This CDR3 comprises 12 residues.

The chain recombines TRBV27 with TRBJ1-1; tentative D call: TRBD1 (6 bases). The CDR3 extends over 14 amino acids. Germline CDR1 is MNHEY and CDR2 is SMNVEV (reference sequence). Trimming removed 3 bases from V and 1 base from J, with 9 bases in between. CDR3: CASSFTGRNTEAFF. For the CDR3, the DNA is TGTGCCAGCAGTTTTACAGGGCGGAACACTGAAGCTTTCTTT.

The chain combines TRBV28 with TRBJ1-1, with D possibly matching TRBD1 (5 bases). CDR3 length equals 15 residues. Germline CDR1 and CDR2: MDHEN and SYDVKM. V shed 0 bases and J shed 8 bases, with 16 bases lying between them. As DNA, the CDR3 is TGTGCCAGCAGTTTATGGACTTCCTTAAGGGGCGAAGCTTTCTTT. Translating it yields CASSLWTSLRGEAFF.

This chain connects TRBV20-1 to TRBJ1-2; tentative D call: TRBD1 (5 bases). The CDR3 runs to 11 residues. Trimming left V 6 bases short and J 8 bases short, with 13 bases between. Germline CDR1 reads DFQATT; CDR2 reads SNEGSKA (reference sequence). The CDR3: CSAREGLGYTF. The CDR3 DNA reads as TGCAGTGCCAGGGAGGGACTCGGCTACACCTTC.

This chain uses TRBV2 with TRBJ2-7, with 10 bases matching TRBD1. The CDR3 totals 14 residues. CDR1 and CDR2 from the germline V gene are SNHLY and FYNNEI. V dropped 4 bases and J dropped 6; count of bases not matched to a gene: 6. The CDR3 DNA sequence: TGTGCCAGCAGTGTTGAGACAGGGGGCGTCGAGCAGTACGTC. It specifies CASSVETGGVEQYV.

The chain links TRBV19 to TRBJ2-2; possible D gene TRBD2, 7 bases. Trimming removed 6 bases at V and 4 bases at J, with 15 bases between. Per the germline V gene, CDR1 is LNHDA and CDR2 is SQIVND (reference sequence). The CDR3 sequence is 15 residues long. The CDR3 sequence is CASRGGGAVTGELFF. In nucleotides, the CDR3 is TGTGCCAGTAGAGGGGGGGGCGCGGTCACCGGGGAGCTGTTTTTT.

The V gene is TRBV9, the J gene TRBJ2-7; weak D call: TRBD1 (5 bases). V was trimmed by 3 bases and J by 4 bases, leaving 11 bases between them. In germline, CDR1 is SGDLS, CDR2 YYNGEE. CDR3 size: 13 residues. In nucleotides, the CDR3 is TGTGCCAGCAGCGCCCCTCAGGGTTACGAGCAGTACTTC. Amino acid sequence: CASSAPQGYEQYF.